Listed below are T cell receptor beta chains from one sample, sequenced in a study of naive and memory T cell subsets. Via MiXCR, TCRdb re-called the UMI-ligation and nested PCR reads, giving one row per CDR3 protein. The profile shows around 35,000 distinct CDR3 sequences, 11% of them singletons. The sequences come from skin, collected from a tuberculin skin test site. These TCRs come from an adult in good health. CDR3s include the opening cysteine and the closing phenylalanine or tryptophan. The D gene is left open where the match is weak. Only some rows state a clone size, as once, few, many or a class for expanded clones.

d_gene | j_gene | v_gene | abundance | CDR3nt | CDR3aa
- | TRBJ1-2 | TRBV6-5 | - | TGTGCCAGCCGATCTTCTCAGGGGACTACCCTCTATGGCTACACCTTC | CASRSSQGTTLYGYTF
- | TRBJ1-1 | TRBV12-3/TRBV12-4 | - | TGTGCCAGCAGTGTCTGGAGGGCGAGTGCTACTGAAGCTTTCTTT | CASSVWRASATEAFF
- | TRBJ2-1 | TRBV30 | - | TGTGCCTGGAGCCTGACCACCTACAATGAGCAGTTCTTC | CAWSLTTYNEQFF
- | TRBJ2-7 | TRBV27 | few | TGTGCCAGCGGATCGGGGACCCACTACGAGCAGTACTTC | CASGSGTHYEQYF
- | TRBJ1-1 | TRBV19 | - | TGTGCCAGTAGTTCGGGACGGGGAGGCACTGAAGCTTTCTTT | CASSSGRGGTEAFF
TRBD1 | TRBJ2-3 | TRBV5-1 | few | TGCGCCAGCAGCTTGAACAGGGGGCGCGGGGATACGCAGTATTTT | CASSLNRGRGDTQYF
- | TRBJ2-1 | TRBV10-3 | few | TGTGCCATCAGTGACCCAGGACGCGGAGACAATGAGCAGTTCTTC | CAISDPGRGDNEQFF
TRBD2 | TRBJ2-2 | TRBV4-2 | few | TGTGCCAGCAGCCAGAAAGCGGGAGGGCTCGACACCGGGGAGCTGTTTTTT | CASSQKAGGLDTGELFF
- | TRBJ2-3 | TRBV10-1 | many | TGCGCCAAACCCGGAGGCCGACAAGATACGCAGTATTTT | CAKPGGRQDTQYF
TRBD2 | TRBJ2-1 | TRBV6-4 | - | TGTGCCAGCAGTGTCGGGGGGGGCTACAATGAGCAGTTCTTC | CASSVGGGYNEQFF
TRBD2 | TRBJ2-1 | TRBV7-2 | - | TGTGCCAGCAGCTCCCTAGCGGGAAACAATGAGCAGTTCTTC | CASSSLAGNNEQFF
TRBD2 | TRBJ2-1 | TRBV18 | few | TGTGCCAGCTCACCCCAAGCGGGGGGATCCAATGAGCAGTTCTTC | CASSPQAGGSNEQFF
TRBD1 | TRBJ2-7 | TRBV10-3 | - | TGTGCCATCAGTGAGTCTGAACAGGGGTGGTACGAGCAGTACTTC | CAISESEQGWYEQYF
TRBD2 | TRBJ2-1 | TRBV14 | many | TGTGCCAGCACCCCTGGGGTAGCGGGGGACAATGAGCAGTTCTTC | CASTPGVAGDNEQFF
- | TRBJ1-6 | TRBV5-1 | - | TGCGCCAGCAGCTTGGGAGGGGCGCGGAATTCACCCCTCCACTTT | CASSLGGARNSPLHF
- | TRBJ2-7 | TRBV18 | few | TGTGCCAGCACTACCCACTTGCTCTTCTACTCCTACGAGCAGTACTTC | CASTTHLLFYSYEQYF
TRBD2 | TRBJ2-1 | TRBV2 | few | TGTGCCAGAGAGAGGACTAGCGGGACCGATGAGCAGTTCTTC | CARERTSGTDEQFF
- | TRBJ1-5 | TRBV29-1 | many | TGCAGCGCCCTGACTCAGGGCAGCAATCAGCCCCAGCATTTT | CSALTQGSNQPQHF
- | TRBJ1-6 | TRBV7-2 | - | TGTGCCAGCAGCTTCTTCGGAGATAATTCACCCCTCCACTTT | CASSFFGDNSPLHF
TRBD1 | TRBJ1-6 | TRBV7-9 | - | TGTGCCAGCAGCCCGGGACAGGGGTTTTCACCCCTCCACTTT | CASSPGQGFSPLHF
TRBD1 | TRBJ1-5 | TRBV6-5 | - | TGTGCCAGCAGTTACTCGTACAGGGGCGGCAATCAGCCCCAGCATTTT | CASSYSYRGGNQPQHF
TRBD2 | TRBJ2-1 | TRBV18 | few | TGTGCCAGCACCGGGACTAGCGGGAGGAGGGACAACAATGAGCAGTTCTTC | CASTGTSGRRDNNEQFF
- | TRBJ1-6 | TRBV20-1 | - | TGCAGTGCTAGAGATCCTCCGGCGGTTAATAATAGGGGACGGGTCGATAATTCACCCCTCCACTTT | CSARDPPAVNNRGRVDNSPLHF
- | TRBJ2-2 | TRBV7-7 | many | TGTGCTAGCAGCACCGGCCTAGGGGAGCTGTTTTTT | CASSTGLGELFF
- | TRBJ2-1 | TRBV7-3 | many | TGTGCCAGCAGCCCCGGGACCGCTATCATATCCTACAATGAGCAGTTCTTC | CASSPGTAIISYNEQFF
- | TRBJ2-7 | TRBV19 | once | TGTGCCAGTAGTATCGGGGCAGCATCCTACGAGCAGTACTTC | CASSIGAASYEQYF
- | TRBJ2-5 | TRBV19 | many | TGTGCCAGTAGGGCGGGGCAGGGCGGAGAGACCCAGTACTTC | CASRAGQGGETQYF
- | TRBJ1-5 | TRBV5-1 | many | TGCGCCAGCAGCTTGGCCTACAATCAGCCCCAGCATTTT | CASSLAYNQPQHF
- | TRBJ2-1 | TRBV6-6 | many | TGTGCCAGCAGTTACCCGTTAAGGAGTTCCTACAATGAGCAGTTCTTC | CASSYPLRSSYNEQFF
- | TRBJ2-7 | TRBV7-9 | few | TGTGCCAGCAGGCCCTACGAGCGGACGAGCTCCTACGAGCAGTACTTC | CASRPYERTSSYEQYF
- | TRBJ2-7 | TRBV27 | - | TGTGCCAGCAGTCCCCAGCGGGACAACTCCTACGAGCAGTACTTC | CASSPQRDNSYEQYF
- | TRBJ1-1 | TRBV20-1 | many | TGCAGTGTTTCGGCCCAAGAGCACACTGAAGCTTTCTTT | CSVSAQEHTEAFF
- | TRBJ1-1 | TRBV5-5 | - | TGTGCCAGCAGCTTGGGGGACACTGAAGCTTTCTTT | CASSLGDTEAFF
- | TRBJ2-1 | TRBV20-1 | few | TGCAGTGCCCCTAAAGATAGGTCCTACAATGAGCAGTTCTTC | CSAPKDRSYNEQFF
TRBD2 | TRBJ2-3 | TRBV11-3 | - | TGTGCCAGCAGCCCGTCCCTAGCGGGAGGGCCTCGGGATACGCAGTATTTT | CASSPSLAGGPRDTQYF
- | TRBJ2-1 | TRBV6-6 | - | TGTGCCAGCAGTTTCATCCAGGGCCATGAGCAGTTCTTC | CASSFIQGHEQFF
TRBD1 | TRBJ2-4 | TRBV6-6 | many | TGTGCCAGCAGTTACTCGGGACAGGGGGCGGAAAACATTCAGTACTTC | CASSYSGQGAENIQYF
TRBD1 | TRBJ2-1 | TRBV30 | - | TGTGCCTGGAGTCCCGGGACAGGGGGCTACAATGAGCAGTTCTTC | CAWSPGTGGYNEQFF
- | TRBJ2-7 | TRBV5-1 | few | TGCGCCAGCAGCTTAGGCAGTGGGGACTACGAGCAGTACTTC | CASSLGSGDYEQYF
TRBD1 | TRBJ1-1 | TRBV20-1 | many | TGCAGTGCTCGCCTTCGACAGGGGGCGTGGGAAGCTTTCTTT | CSARLRQGAWEAFF
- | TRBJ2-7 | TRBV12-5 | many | TGTGCTAGTGGGGACCAGGTTATCCTTCCAGACTCCTACGAGCAGTACTTC | CASGDQVILPDSYEQYF
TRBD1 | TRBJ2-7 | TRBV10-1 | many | TGCGCCAGCAGTGAGTCCGTCCCGGGACAGGTAACCTACGAGCAGTACTTC | CASSESVPGQVTYEQYF
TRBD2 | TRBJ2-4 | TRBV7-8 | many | TGTGCCAGCAGCTTAGGACTAGCGGCAACCCTAGCCAAAAACATTCAGTACTTC | CASSLGLAATLAKNIQYF
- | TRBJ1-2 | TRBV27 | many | TGTGCCAGCAGTCACCAGGATAACTATGGCTACACCTTC | CASSHQDNYGYTF
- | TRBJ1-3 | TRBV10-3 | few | TGTGCCATCAGTGACTCCGAAACCTTACTCGCGGGACTCCTGCGCTCTGGAAACACCATATATTTT | CAISDSETLLAGLLRSGNTIYF
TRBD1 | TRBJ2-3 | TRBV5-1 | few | TGCGCCAGCAGCTTGGTCGTGGGACAGGGAGAGTATTTT | CASSLVVGQGEYF